Listed below are T cell receptor beta chains from one sample, sequenced in a study of cytomegalovirus exposure and HLA in healthy donors. TCRdb keeps only in-frame clones here, not all; method: immunoSEQ multiplex PCR. The sample records 130,000 to 150,000 clones, 79% being singletons. Specimen: PBMCs. These receptors originate from a man aged 18 to 30 in good health and CMV-seronegative. Each CDR3 is given with its conserved first and last residue. Fields, in order: CDR3 DNA, CDR3 protein, J gene, V gene, clone size, D gene. A D gene is named only where the DNA matches it firmly. For some rows the clone size is stated as once, few or many, or as a class when expanded; others skip it.

CDR3nt: TGCGCCAGCAGCTATCCGGGACAGGGTAGGAATGAGCAGTTCTTC
CDR3aa: CASSYPGQGRNEQFF
j_gene: TRBJ2-1
v_gene: TRBV4-1
abundance: .
d_gene: TRBD1

CDR3nt: TGCGCCAGCAGCCAAAACTCTCTAGGGGGCGACGAGCAGTACTTC
CDR3aa: CASSQNSLGGDEQYF
j_gene: TRBJ2-7
v_gene: TRBV4-3
abundance: .
d_gene: TRBD1

CDR3nt: TGTGCCAGCAGAGGAGAGGGTCGGGGCTATGGCTACACCTTC
CDR3aa: CASRGEGRGYGYTF
j_gene: TRBJ1-2
v_gene: TRBV6-5
abundance: few
d_gene: .

CDR3nt: TGTGCCAGCTCACCGGTTCCGGGATCCCTACGGGAGACCCAGTACTTC
CDR3aa: CASSPVPGSLRETQYF
j_gene: TRBJ2-5
v_gene: TRBV18
abundance: .
d_gene: .

CDR3nt: TGTGCCACCAGCAGAGGGGGAGGGACTATCGACGAGCAGTACTTC
CDR3aa: CATSRGGGTIDEQYF
j_gene: TRBJ2-7
v_gene: TRBV15
abundance: .
d_gene: TRBD2

CDR3nt: TGTGCCAGCTCACGGGACAGGGGCCGACTCTCTGGAAACACCATATATTTT
CDR3aa: CASSRDRGRLSGNTIYF
j_gene: TRBJ1-3
v_gene: TRBV18
abundance: .
d_gene: TRBD1

CDR3nt: TGTGCCAGCTCACCTCGCGGGGCGGGCCCTGGGGCCAACGTCCTGACTTTC
CDR3aa: CASSPRGAGPGANVLTF
j_gene: TRBJ2-6
v_gene: TRBV18
abundance: .
d_gene: .

CDR3nt: TGTGCCAGCAGCTTAGGTGAGATCCGCGGGGAGCTGTTTTTT
CDR3aa: CASSLGEIRGELFF
j_gene: TRBJ2-2
v_gene: TRBV13
abundance: once
d_gene: .

CDR3nt: TGTGCCAGCAGCTTATCTCCAGGGATCTCCTACGAGCAGTACTTC
CDR3aa: CASSLSPGISYEQYF
j_gene: TRBJ2-7
v_gene: TRBV7-2
abundance: .
d_gene: .

CDR3nt: TGTGCCAGTAGTCCTGGGACAGGGAGGACCTACGAGCAGTACTTC
CDR3aa: CASSPGTGRTYEQYF
j_gene: TRBJ2-7
v_gene: TRBV19
abundance: .
d_gene: TRBD1

CDR3nt: TGTGCCAGCAGTGGAGTGGGCAGGGAGGGAACTGAAGCTTTCTTT
CDR3aa: CASSGVGREGTEAFF
j_gene: TRBJ1-1
v_gene: TRBV25-1
abundance: .
d_gene: .

CDR3nt: TGTGCCAGCAGGCGACAGGTGAACACTGAAGCTTTCTTT
CDR3aa: CASRRQVNTEAFF
j_gene: TRBJ1-1
v_gene: TRBV6-6
abundance: few
d_gene: .

CDR3nt: TGTGCCAGCAGCCAAGGGGCACCGGGGACCCAGTACTTC
CDR3aa: CASSQGAPGTQYF
j_gene: TRBJ2-5
v_gene: TRBV11-2
abundance: .
d_gene: .

CDR3nt: TGCGCCAGCAGCACGGACAGGGGGCCTGGGGAGCAGTTCTTC
CDR3aa: CASSTDRGPGEQFF
j_gene: TRBJ2-1
v_gene: TRBV5-1
abundance: .
d_gene: TRBD1

CDR3nt: TGTGCCAGCAGCTTCCGGGACAGGACCTACGAGCAGTACTTC
CDR3aa: CASSFRDRTYEQYF
j_gene: TRBJ2-7
v_gene: TRBV5-6
abundance: .
d_gene: TRBD1

CDR3nt: TGCAGCGTTGTAACAGGGGAAGATGGCTACACCTTC
CDR3aa: CSVVTGEDGYTF
j_gene: TRBJ1-2
v_gene: TRBV29-1
abundance: .
d_gene: TRBD1

CDR3nt: TGTGCCAGCAGCGATTACCACTTGACAGGGGGTTATTATGGCTACACCTTC
CDR3aa: CASSDYHLTGGYYGYTF
j_gene: TRBJ1-2
v_gene: TRBV9
abundance: .
d_gene: TRBD1

CDR3nt: TGCGCCAGCAGCCGGGGCCGACAGGGGCAAGTGGCCGATACGCAGTATTTT
CDR3aa: CASSRGRQGQVADTQYF
j_gene: TRBJ2-3
v_gene: TRBV5-1
abundance: .
d_gene: TRBD1

CDR3nt: TGCGCCAGCAGCGACGCCGGCTTCCGGGACAGGGGCCATGGCTACACCTTC
CDR3aa: CASSDAGFRDRGHGYTF
j_gene: TRBJ1-2
v_gene: TRBV10-2
abundance: .
d_gene: TRBD1

CDR3nt: TGTGCCATCAGCCGAGGGGGGGGCTCCTACAATGAGCAGTTCTTC
CDR3aa: CAISRGGGSYNEQFF
j_gene: TRBJ2-1
v_gene: TRBV10-3
abundance: .
d_gene: .

CDR3nt: TGTGCCAGCAGCGGACAGGGACAGGGGAGCACAGATACGCAGTATTTT
CDR3aa: CASSGQGQGSTDTQYF
j_gene: TRBJ2-3
v_gene: TRBV7-2
abundance: .
d_gene: TRBD1

CDR3nt: TGTGCCAGCAGCTTGTTACCAGCGGGGCTACCCCAAGAGACCCAGTACTTC
CDR3aa: CASSLLPAGLPQETQYF
j_gene: TRBJ2-5
v_gene: TRBV5-6
abundance: .
d_gene: TRBD2

CDR3nt: TGTGCCAGCAGTCTGGTGTCAGGGGTCACAGATACGCAGTATTTT
CDR3aa: CASSLVSGVTDTQYF
j_gene: TRBJ2-3
v_gene: TRBV7-2
abundance: .
d_gene: .

CDR3nt: TGTGCCATCAGTGAGGGGACAGGGGGCGGGTACGGCTACACCTTC
CDR3aa: CAISEGTGGGYGYTF
j_gene: TRBJ1-2
v_gene: TRBV10-3
abundance: .
d_gene: TRBD1

CDR3nt: TGTGCCAGTAGGCCGACAGGAGCTAGCAATCAGCCCCAGCATTTT
CDR3aa: CASRPTGASNQPQHF
j_gene: TRBJ1-5
v_gene: TRBV19
abundance: .
d_gene: .

CDR3nt: TGTGCCAGCAGTCCGGGACAGGGGACCTACGAGCAGTACTTC
CDR3aa: CASSPGQGTYEQYF
j_gene: TRBJ2-7
v_gene: TRBV27
abundance: once
d_gene: TRBD1

CDR3nt: TGTGCCAGCAGCTCAGAAGGGGCCCGGACGCTCTACGAGCAGTACTTC
CDR3aa: CASSSEGARTLYEQYF
j_gene: TRBJ2-7
v_gene: TRBV7-8
abundance: .
d_gene: .

CDR3nt: TGTGCCAGCAGTTCAGTCGCCGGGGGGAAACTGTTTTTT
CDR3aa: CASSSVAGGKLFF
j_gene: TRBJ1-4
v_gene: TRBV27
abundance: .
d_gene: .

CDR3nt: TGTGCCAGCCACGGACGGGGTTTTTACGAGCAGTACTTC
CDR3aa: CASHGRGFYEQYF
j_gene: TRBJ2-7
v_gene: TRBV27
abundance: .
d_gene: .

CDR3nt: TGTGCCAGTACCGGTTCGGCCCGAGGGAATCAGCCCCAGCATTTT
CDR3aa: CASTGSARGNQPQHF
j_gene: TRBJ1-5
v_gene: TRBV19
abundance: .
d_gene: .

CDR3nt: TGTGCCTGGAGTGTTGACAACAAATATGAAGCTTTCTTT
CDR3aa: CAWSVDNKYEAFF
j_gene: TRBJ1-1
v_gene: TRBV30
abundance: .
d_gene: .

CDR3nt: TGTGCCACCAGCAGAGCGAGGCAGACTGTGATTGAGCAGTTCTTC
CDR3aa: CATSRARQTVIEQFF
j_gene: TRBJ2-1
v_gene: TRBV15
abundance: .
d_gene: .

CDR3nt: TGTGCCATAAGTTATAAGGGGTCCTATGGCTACACCTTC
CDR3aa: CAISYKGSYGYTF
j_gene: TRBJ1-2
v_gene: TRBV10-3
abundance: .
d_gene: .

CDR3nt: TGTGCCAGCAGCGCCGACGGCGGAGGGCAGTTCTTC
CDR3aa: CASSADGGGQFF
j_gene: TRBJ2-1
v_gene: TRBV7-9
abundance: .
d_gene: .

CDR3nt: TGTGCCAGTAGTATTTTAGCGGGCACAGATACGCAGTATTTT
CDR3aa: CASSILAGTDTQYF
j_gene: TRBJ2-3
v_gene: TRBV19
abundance: .
d_gene: .

CDR3nt: TGTGCCAGCAGGGACAGCTCGAAGGGAGGGAAACTGTTTTTT
CDR3aa: CASRDSSKGGKLFF
j_gene: TRBJ1-4
v_gene: TRBV6-4
abundance: .
d_gene: .

CDR3nt: TGTGCCAGCAGGGGGGACAGGAGCTACGAGCAGTACTTC
CDR3aa: CASRGDRSYEQYF
j_gene: TRBJ2-7
v_gene: TRBV27
abundance: .
d_gene: TRBD1

CDR3nt: TGTGCCAGCAGTGACCCCAGGGATAGCACAGATACGCAGTATTTT
CDR3aa: CASSDPRDSTDTQYF
j_gene: TRBJ2-3
v_gene: TRBV25-1
abundance: .
d_gene: .

CDR3nt: TGTGCCAGCAGCCGGACAGGGATCAAGGACAAACCGGGCTACACCTTC
CDR3aa: CASSRTGIKDKPGYTF
j_gene: TRBJ1-2
v_gene: TRBV7-2
abundance: .
d_gene: TRBD1

CDR3nt: TGTGCCAGCAGCAAAGTCCGTATGACTAGGGGAACAGGCCTCTCCTATAATTCACCCCTCCACTTT
CDR3aa: CASSKVRMTRGTGLSYNSPLHF
j_gene: TRBJ1-6
v_gene: TRBV21-1
abundance: .
d_gene: .

CDR3nt: TGTGCCAGCAGCCAAGGACAGATTAGCAATCAGCCCCAGCATTTT
CDR3aa: CASSQGQISNQPQHF
j_gene: TRBJ1-5
v_gene: TRBV5-6
abundance: few
d_gene: .

CDR3nt: TGTGCCAGCAGCATCGACAGGGGGGGGTACGAGCAGTACTTC
CDR3aa: CASSIDRGGYEQYF
j_gene: TRBJ2-7
v_gene: TRBV7-2
abundance: .
d_gene: TRBD1

CDR3nt: TGCAGCGTGGGGACAGGGGTAGGAGCGCAGTATTTT
CDR3aa: CSVGTGVGAQYF
j_gene: TRBJ2-3
v_gene: TRBV29-1
abundance: .
d_gene: TRBD1

CDR3nt: TGTGCCAGCAGTTACTCCGGGGGGCAACGGGAAAAACTGTTTTTT
CDR3aa: CASSYSGGQREKLFF
j_gene: TRBJ1-4
v_gene: TRBV6-6
abundance: .
d_gene: .

CDR3nt: TGTGCCAGCAGCGACAACAGGGTCTCCCTGGGCAATGAGCAGTTCTTC
CDR3aa: CASSDNRVSLGNEQFF
j_gene: TRBJ2-1
v_gene: TRBV9
abundance: .
d_gene: .

CDR3nt: TGCGCCAGCAGCCAATCCGGGAGAAATCAGCCCCAGCATTTT
CDR3aa: CASSQSGRNQPQHF
j_gene: TRBJ1-5
v_gene: TRBV4-3
abundance: once
d_gene: .

CDR3nt: TGTGCCAGCAGCTTGCTGGGGAGAACTAACTCCGGGGAGCTGTTTTTT
CDR3aa: CASSLLGRTNSGELFF
j_gene: TRBJ2-2
v_gene: TRBV5-8
abundance: .
d_gene: .

CDR3nt: TGTGCCAGCAGTCTACCTCTCACAGGGGGCGGCGGAAAACTGTTTTTT
CDR3aa: CASSLPLTGGGGKLFF
j_gene: TRBJ1-4
v_gene: TRBV6-6
abundance: .
d_gene: TRBD1

CDR3nt: TGTGCCAGCAGCTTCCGGAACAGGGATGAAAAACTGTTTTTT
CDR3aa: CASSFRNRDEKLFF
j_gene: TRBJ1-4
v_gene: TRBV7-2
abundance: .
d_gene: .

CDR3nt: TGCAGCGTCCAAAGGGGGGCTTACCGACAGGGATACGGAGAGACCCAGTACTTC
CDR3aa: CSVQRGAYRQGYGETQYF
j_gene: TRBJ2-5
v_gene: TRBV29-1
abundance: .
d_gene: .

CDR3nt: TGTGCCTGGAGTTGGGGGAGGACAGGGAGTAGGGATGAGCAGTTCTTC
CDR3aa: CAWSWGRTGSRDEQFF
j_gene: TRBJ2-1
v_gene: TRBV30
abundance: .
d_gene: TRBD1

CDR3nt: TGTGCCAGTAGTAAAGGACAGACGAACACTGAAGCTTTCTTT
CDR3aa: CASSKGQTNTEAFF
j_gene: TRBJ1-1
v_gene: TRBV19
abundance: .
d_gene: .

CDR3nt: TGCGCCAGCAGCCTCAAGGGGGGGGTTGGAAACACCATATATTTT
CDR3aa: CASSLKGGVGNTIYF
j_gene: TRBJ1-3
v_gene: TRBV4-3
abundance: .
d_gene: .

CDR3nt: TGTGCCAGCAGTCCTCAGGGGCCGGATCCCTTCTACGAGCAGTACTTC
CDR3aa: CASSPQGPDPFYEQYF
j_gene: TRBJ2-7
v_gene: TRBV6-6
abundance: .
d_gene: .

CDR3nt: TGTGCCAGCAGCTTAGGCCTGGGCTCCAGGGGTTCACCCCTCCACTTT
CDR3aa: CASSLGLGSRGSPLHF
j_gene: TRBJ1-6
v_gene: TRBV7-2
abundance: .
d_gene: .

CDR3nt: TGCGCCAGCAGCCCAATATCGAGAGGCCGAACAGATACGCAGTATTTT
CDR3aa: CASSPISRGRTDTQYF
j_gene: TRBJ2-3
v_gene: TRBV5-1
abundance: .
d_gene: .

CDR3nt: TGCGCCAGCAGCCTGGACAGGGTCTCTTACAATGAGCAGTTCTTC
CDR3aa: CASSLDRVSYNEQFF
j_gene: TRBJ2-1
v_gene: TRBV4-3
abundance: once
d_gene: TRBD1

CDR3nt: TGTGCCAGTAGTATTTCGCCGGTACAGGGGCGACCTGGCTATGGCTACACCTTC
CDR3aa: CASSISPVQGRPGYGYTF
j_gene: TRBJ1-2
v_gene: TRBV19
abundance: .
d_gene: TRBD1

CDR3nt: TGTGCTAGCAGCTTCGACCAAGAGACCCAGTACTTC
CDR3aa: CASSFDQETQYF
j_gene: TRBJ2-5
v_gene: TRBV7-7
abundance: once
d_gene: .

CDR3nt: TGCGCCAGCAGCCTTGGAGGAGGTTATGAAAAACTGTTTTTT
CDR3aa: CASSLGGGYEKLFF
j_gene: TRBJ1-4
v_gene: TRBV5-1
abundance: few
d_gene: .